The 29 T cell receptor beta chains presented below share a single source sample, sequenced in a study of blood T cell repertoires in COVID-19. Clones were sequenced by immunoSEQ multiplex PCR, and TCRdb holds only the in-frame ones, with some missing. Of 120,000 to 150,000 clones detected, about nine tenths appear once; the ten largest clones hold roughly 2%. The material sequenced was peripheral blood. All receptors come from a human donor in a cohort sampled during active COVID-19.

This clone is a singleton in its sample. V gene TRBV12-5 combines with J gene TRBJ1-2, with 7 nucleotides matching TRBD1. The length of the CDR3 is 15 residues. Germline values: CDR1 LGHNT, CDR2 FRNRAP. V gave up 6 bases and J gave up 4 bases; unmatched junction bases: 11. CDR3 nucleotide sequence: TGTGCTAGTGGCTCCACAGGGGCTTCAATCTATGGCTACACCTTC. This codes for CASGSTGASIYGYTF.

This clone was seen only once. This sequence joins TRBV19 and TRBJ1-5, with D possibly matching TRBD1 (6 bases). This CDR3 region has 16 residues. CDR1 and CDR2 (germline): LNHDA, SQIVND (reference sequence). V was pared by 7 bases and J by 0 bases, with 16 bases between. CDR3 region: CASNKGGGYSNQPQHF. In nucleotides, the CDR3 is TGTGCCAGTAATAAGGGAGGGGGATATAGCAATCAGCCCCAGCATTTT.

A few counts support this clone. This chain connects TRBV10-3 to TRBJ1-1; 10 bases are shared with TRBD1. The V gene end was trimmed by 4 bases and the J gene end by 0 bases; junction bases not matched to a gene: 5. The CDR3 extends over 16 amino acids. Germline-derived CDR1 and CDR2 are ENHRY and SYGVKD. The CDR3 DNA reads TGTGCCATCAGTGCGAGGACAGGGGGATTGAACACTGAAGCTTTCTTT. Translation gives CAISARTGGLNTEAFF.

The CDR3 sequence: CASIPTGGELFF. The DNA of the CDR3 is TGTGCCAGTATCCCGACGGGTGGGGAGCTGTTTTTT. This chain links TRBV19 with TRBJ2-2, with D unclear. The CDR3 has 12 residues. Trimming cost V 7 bases and J 8 bases, with 11 bases left between them. Germline CDR1 and CDR2: LNHDA and SQIVND (reference sequence).

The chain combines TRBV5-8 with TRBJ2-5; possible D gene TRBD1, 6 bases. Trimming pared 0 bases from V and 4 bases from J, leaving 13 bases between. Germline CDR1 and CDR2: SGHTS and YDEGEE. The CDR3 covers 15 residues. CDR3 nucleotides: TGTGCCAGCAGCTTGGGGGCTACAGGGCGAGAGACCCAGTACTTC. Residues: CASSLGATGRETQYF.

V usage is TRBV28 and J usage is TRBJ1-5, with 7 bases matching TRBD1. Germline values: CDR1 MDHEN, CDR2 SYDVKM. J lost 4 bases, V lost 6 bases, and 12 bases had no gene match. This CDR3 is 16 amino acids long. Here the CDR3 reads CASRWKTGIWNQPQHF. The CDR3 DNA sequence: TGTGCCAGCAGGTGGAAGACAGGGATATGGAATCAGCCCCAGCATTTT.

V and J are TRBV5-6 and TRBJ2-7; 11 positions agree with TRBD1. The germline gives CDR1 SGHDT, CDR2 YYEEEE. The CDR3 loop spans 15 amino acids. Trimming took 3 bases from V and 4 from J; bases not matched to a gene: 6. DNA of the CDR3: TGTGCCAGCAGCTCCCGGGACAGGGGGGAGTACGAGCAGTACTTC. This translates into CASSSRDRGEYEQYF.

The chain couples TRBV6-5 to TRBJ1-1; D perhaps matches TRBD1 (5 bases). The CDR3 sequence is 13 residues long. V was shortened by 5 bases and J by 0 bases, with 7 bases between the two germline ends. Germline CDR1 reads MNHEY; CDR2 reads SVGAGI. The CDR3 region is CASSTTVNTEAFF. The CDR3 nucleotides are TGTGCCAGCAGTACGACAGTGAACACTGAAGCTTTCTTT.

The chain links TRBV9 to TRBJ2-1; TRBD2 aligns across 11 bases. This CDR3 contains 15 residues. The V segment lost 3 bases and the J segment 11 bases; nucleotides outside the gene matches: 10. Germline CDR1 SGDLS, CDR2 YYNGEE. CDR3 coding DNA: TGTGCCAGCAGCGCTTCTATAGCGGGGGGGATCCAGCAGTTCTTC. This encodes CASSASIAGGIQQFF.

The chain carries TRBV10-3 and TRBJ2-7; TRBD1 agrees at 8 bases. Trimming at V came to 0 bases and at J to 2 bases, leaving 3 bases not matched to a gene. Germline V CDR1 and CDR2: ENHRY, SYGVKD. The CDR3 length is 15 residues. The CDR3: CAISESGQGPYEQYF. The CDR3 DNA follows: TGTGCCATCAGTGAGTCAGGACAGGGACCCTACGAGCAGTACTTC.

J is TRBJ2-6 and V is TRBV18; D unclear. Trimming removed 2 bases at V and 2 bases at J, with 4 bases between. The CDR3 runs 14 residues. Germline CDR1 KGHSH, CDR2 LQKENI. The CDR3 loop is CASSPTTGANVLTF. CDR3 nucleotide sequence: TGTGCCAGCTCACCAACAACTGGGGCCAACGTCCTGACTTTC.

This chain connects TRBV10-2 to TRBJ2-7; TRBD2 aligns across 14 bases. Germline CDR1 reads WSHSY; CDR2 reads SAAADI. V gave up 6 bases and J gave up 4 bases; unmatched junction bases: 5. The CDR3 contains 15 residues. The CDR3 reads CASRETSGGVYEQYF. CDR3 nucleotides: TGCGCCAGCAGGGAGACTAGCGGGGGGGTTTACGAGCAGTACTTC.

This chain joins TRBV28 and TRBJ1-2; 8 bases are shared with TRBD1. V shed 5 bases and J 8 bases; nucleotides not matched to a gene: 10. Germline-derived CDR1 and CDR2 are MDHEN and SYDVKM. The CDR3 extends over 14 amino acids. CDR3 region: CASSRPQGAPGYTF. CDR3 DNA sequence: TGTGCCAGCAGTCGACCTCAGGGGGCGCCAGGCTACACCTTC.

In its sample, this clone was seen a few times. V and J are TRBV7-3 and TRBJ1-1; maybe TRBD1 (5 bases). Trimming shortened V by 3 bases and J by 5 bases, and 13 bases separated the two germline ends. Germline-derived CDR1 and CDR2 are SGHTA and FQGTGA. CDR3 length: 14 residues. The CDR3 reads CASSFATVGTEAFF. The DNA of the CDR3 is TGTGCCAGCAGCTTCGCGACAGTGGGTACTGAAGCTTTCTTT.

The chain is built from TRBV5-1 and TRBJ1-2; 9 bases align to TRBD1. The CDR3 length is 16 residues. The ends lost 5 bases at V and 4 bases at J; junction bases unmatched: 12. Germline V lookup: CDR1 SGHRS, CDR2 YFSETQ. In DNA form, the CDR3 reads TGCGCCAGCAGTCCGACCTTAACAGGGGGCACCTATGGCTACACCTTC. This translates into CASSPTLTGGTYGYTF.

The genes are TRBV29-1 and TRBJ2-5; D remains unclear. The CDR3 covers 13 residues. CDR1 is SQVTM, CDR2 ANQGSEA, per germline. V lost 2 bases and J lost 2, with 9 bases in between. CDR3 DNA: TGCAGCGTTGAACGGCAGGCGCAAGAGACCCAGTACTTC. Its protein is CSVERQAQETQYF.

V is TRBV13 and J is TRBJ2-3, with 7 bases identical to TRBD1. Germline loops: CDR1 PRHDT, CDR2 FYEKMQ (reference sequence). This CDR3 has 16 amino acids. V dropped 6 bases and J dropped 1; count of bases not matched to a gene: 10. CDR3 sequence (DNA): TGTGCCAGCAGTACATCTCGAGACAGGGGCACAGATACGCAGTATTTT. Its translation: CASSTSRDRGTDTQYF. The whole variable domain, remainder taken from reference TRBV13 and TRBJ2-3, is AAGVIQSPRHLIKEKRETATLKCYPIPRHDTVYWYQQGPGQDPQFLISFYEKMQSDKGSIPDRFSAQQFSDYHSELNMSSLELGDSALYFCASSTSRDRGTDTQYFGPGTRLTVL.

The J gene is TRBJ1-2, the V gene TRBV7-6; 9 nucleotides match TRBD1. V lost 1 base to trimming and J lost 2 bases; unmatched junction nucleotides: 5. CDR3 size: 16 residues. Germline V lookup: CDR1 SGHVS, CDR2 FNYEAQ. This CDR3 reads CASSLVEGTGNYGYTF. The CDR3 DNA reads TGTGCCAGCAGCTTAGTAGAGGGGACAGGGAACTATGGCTACACCTTC.

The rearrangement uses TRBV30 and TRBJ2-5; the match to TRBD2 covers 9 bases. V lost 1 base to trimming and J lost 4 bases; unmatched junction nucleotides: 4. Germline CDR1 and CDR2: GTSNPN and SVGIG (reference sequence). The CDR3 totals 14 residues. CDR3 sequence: CAWSGGGARETQYF. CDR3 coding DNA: TGTGCCTGGAGTGGCGGGGGGGCCCGAGAGACCCAGTACTTC.

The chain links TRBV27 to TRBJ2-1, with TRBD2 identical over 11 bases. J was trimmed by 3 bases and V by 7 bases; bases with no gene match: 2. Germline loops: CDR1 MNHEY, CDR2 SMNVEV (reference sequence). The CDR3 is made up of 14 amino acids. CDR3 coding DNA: TGTGCCAGCAAACTAGCGGGAGACTACAATGAGCAGTTCTTC. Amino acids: CASKLAGDYNEQFF.

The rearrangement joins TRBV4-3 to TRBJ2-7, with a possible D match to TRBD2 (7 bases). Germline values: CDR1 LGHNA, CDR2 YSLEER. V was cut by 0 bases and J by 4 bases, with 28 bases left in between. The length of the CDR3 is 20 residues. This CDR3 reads CASSQDFSFRGGLAAYEQYF. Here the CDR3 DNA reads TGCGCCAGCAGCCAAGATTTCTCGTTCAGGGGAGGGCTAGCGGCTTACGAGCAGTACTTC.

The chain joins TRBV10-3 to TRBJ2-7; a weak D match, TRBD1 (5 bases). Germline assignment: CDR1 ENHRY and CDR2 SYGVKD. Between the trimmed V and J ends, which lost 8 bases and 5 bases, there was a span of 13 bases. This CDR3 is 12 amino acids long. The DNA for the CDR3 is TGTGCCATCGGGCAGGGTCCCCACGAGCAGTACTTC. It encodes CAIGQGPHEQYF.

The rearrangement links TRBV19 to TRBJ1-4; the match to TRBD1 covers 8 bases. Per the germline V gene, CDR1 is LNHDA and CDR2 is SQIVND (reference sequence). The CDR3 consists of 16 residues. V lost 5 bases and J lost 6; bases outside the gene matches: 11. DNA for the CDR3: TGTGCCAGTAGTCCAACCAGGACAGGGAATGATGAAAAACTGTTTTTT. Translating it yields CASSPTRTGNDEKLFF.

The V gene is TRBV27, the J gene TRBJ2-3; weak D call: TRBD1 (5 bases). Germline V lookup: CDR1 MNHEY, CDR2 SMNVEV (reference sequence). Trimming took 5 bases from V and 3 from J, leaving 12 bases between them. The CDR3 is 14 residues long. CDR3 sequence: CASSPLTVTDTQYF. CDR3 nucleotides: TGTGCCAGCAGTCCGCTGACAGTGACAGATACGCAGTATTTT.

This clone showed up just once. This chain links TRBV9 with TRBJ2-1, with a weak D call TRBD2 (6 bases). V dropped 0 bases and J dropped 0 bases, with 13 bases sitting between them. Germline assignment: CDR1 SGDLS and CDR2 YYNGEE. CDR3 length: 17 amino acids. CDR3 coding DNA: TGTGCCAGCAGCGTAGCTAGCGTACAAAGCTCCTACAATGAGCAGTTCTTC. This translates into CASSVASVQSSYNEQFF.

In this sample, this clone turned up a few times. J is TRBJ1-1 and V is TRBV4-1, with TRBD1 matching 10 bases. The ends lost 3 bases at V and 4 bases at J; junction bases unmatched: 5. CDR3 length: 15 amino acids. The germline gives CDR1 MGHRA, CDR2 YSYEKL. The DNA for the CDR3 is TGCGCCAGCAGCCAGGGACAGGGGCCGACCACTGAAGCTTTCTTT. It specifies CASSQGQGPTTEAFF.

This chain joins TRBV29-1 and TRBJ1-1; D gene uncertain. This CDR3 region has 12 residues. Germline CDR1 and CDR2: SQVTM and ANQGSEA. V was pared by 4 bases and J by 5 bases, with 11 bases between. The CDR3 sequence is CSVGNGRTEAFF. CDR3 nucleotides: TGCAGCGTTGGGAACGGGAGGACTGAAGCTTTCTTT.

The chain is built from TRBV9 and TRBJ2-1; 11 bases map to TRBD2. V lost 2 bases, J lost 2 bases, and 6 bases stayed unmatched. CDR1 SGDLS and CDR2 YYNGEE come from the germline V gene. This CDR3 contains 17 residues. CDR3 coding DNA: TGTGCCAGCAGCGTCGGTAGCGGGAGGGGAACCTACAATGAGCAGTTCTTC. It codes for CASSVGSGRGTYNEQFF. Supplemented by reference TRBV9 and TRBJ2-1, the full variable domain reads DSGVTQTPKHLITATGQRVTLRCSPRSGDLSVYWYQQSLDQGLQFLIQYYNGEERAKGNILERFSAQQFPDLHSELNLSSLELGDSALYFCASSVGSGRGTYNEQFFGPGTRLTVL.

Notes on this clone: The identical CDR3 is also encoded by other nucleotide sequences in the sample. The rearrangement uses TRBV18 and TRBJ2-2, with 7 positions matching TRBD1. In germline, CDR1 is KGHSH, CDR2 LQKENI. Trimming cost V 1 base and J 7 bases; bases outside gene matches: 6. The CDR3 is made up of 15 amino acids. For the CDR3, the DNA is TGTGCCAGCTCACCACGGCCAGGGGACAGCGGGGAGCTGTTTTTT. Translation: CASSPRPGDSGELFF.